The rows below give T cell receptor beta chains drawn from one sample of a study of T cell responses to AZD1222 COVID-19 vaccine. Profiling relied on immunoSEQ multiplex PCR, and the TCRdb table lists in-frame clones only, not all of them. In the table there are 120,000 to 150,000 clones, less than 95% of which are singletons. Sequences were derived from peripheral blood, sampled 28 days after the second dose of the MenACWY control vaccine. The receptors here all came from an adult who received the MenACWY meningococcal vaccine as a control. The CDR3 runs from the conserved cysteine through the conserved F or W. The order of the fields is D gene, J gene, clone size, V gene, CDR3 protein, CDR3 DNA. The D gene is left open where the match is weak. Not every row has a clone size; where given, it reads once, few, many or a size class.

D: .
J: TRBJ1-5
size: .
V: TRBV6-5
CDR3: CASSPPGQGAYPQHF
DNA: TGTGCCAGCAGCCCCCCGGGGCAGGGAGCGTATCCCCAGCATTTT

D: TRBD1
J: TRBJ1-2
size: once
V: TRBV19
CDR3: CASTDRAYGYTF
DNA: TGTGCCAGTACCGACAGGGCCTATGGCTACACCTTC

D: .
J: TRBJ1-2
size: .
V: TRBV10-3
CDR3: CAIMPAREVGYGYTF
DNA: TGTGCCATCATGCCAGCCAGGGAGGTCGGCTATGGCTACACCTTC

D: .
J: TRBJ2-7
size: .
V: TRBV21-1
CDR3: CASSNMDRGLTYEQYF
DNA: TGTGCCAGCAGCAATATGGACAGGGGTTTAACGTACGAGCAGTACTTC

D: TRBD2
J: TRBJ2-1
size: once
V: TRBV7-9
CDR3: CASRRTSGSGEQFF
DNA: TGTGCCAGCAGGCGGACTAGCGGGAGTGGTGAGCAGTTCTTC

D: TRBD1
J: TRBJ1-4
size: .
V: TRBV4-3
CDR3: CASSQESTGGLSEKLFF
DNA: TGCGCCAGCAGCCAAGAGTCCACAGGGGGCTTAAGTGAAAAACTGTTTTTT

D: .
J: TRBJ2-7
size: .
V: TRBV9
CDR3: CANRGGMAYEQYF
DNA: TGTGCCAACAGGGGGGGAATGGCCTACGAGCAGTACTTC

D: TRBD1
J: TRBJ2-5
size: .
V: TRBV5-4
CDR3: CASSLGRGQETQYF
DNA: TGTGCCAGCAGCTTGGGCAGGGGGCAAGAGACCCAGTACTTC

D: TRBD1
J: TRBJ1-2
size: once
V: TRBV18
CDR3: CASSPQSDRAGGYTF
DNA: TGTGCCAGCTCACCACAGTCCGACAGGGCTGGTGGCTACACCTTC

D: TRBD1
J: TRBJ2-1
size: .
V: TRBV6-5
CDR3: CASSYSGQGIGEQFF
DNA: TGTGCCAGCAGTTACTCCGGACAGGGGATTGGTGAGCAGTTCTTC

D: .
J: TRBJ2-3
size: .
V: TRBV24-1
CDR3: CATSDRWGTSTDTQYF
DNA: TGTGCCACCAGTGACCGGTGGGGTACTAGCACAGATACGCAGTATTTT

D: .
J: TRBJ2-3
size: once
V: TRBV7-2
CDR3: CASSLGALQSTDTQYF
DNA: TGTGCCAGCAGCTTAGGGGCCCTACAGAGCACAGATACGCAGTATTTT

D: .
J: TRBJ2-3
size: few
V: TRBV5-5
CDR3: CASSYPGALGTDTQYF
DNA: TGTGCCAGCAGCTACCCCGGAGCCCTCGGAACAGATACGCAGTATTTT

D: TRBD1
J: TRBJ2-2
size: .
V: TRBV5-4
CDR3: CASSLAGQGATGELFF
DNA: TGTGCCAGCAGCTTGGCTGGACAGGGGGCCACCGGGGAGCTGTTTTTT

D: .
J: TRBJ2-2
size: .
V: TRBV4-1
CDR3: CASSQEGELFF
DNA: TGCGCCAGCAGCCAAGAAGGGGAGCTGTTTTTT

D: TRBD2
J: TRBJ2-3
size: once
V: TRBV11-2
CDR3: CASSLELTSGSTDTQYF
DNA: TGTGCCAGCAGCTTAGAGTTGACTAGCGGCAGCACAGATACGCAGTATTTT

D: .
J: TRBJ2-5
size: .
V: TRBV19
CDR3: CASSITFQETQYF
DNA: TGTGCCAGTAGTATCACATTCCAAGAGACCCAGTACTTC

D: TRBD2
J: TRBJ2-7
size: .
V: TRBV7-2
CDR3: CASSLGGQGSYEQYF
DNA: TGTGCCAGCAGCTTGGGAGGGCAGGGCTCCTACGAGCAGTACTTC

D: TRBD2
J: TRBJ2-5
size: .
V: TRBV28
CDR3: CASSYSGTQETQYF
DNA: TGTGCCAGCAGTTATAGCGGGACCCAAGAGACCCAGTACTTC

D: .
J: TRBJ2-1
size: once
V: TRBV7-9
CDR3: CASSLGSTSDEQFF
DNA: .

D: .
J: TRBJ2-7
size: .
V: TRBV12-5
CDR3: CASGLEQVSYEQYF
DNA: TGTGCTAGTGGTTTGGAACAGGTCTCCTACGAGCAGTACTTC

D: .
J: TRBJ2-3
size: .
V: TRBV19
CDR3: CASSPIGTGYTDTQYF
DNA: TGTGCCAGTAGCCCGATCGGGACGGGATACACAGATACGCAGTATTTT

D: TRBD1
J: TRBJ2-3
size: .
V: TRBV5-5
CDR3: CASSLGQGAQADTQYF
DNA: TGTGCCAGCAGCTTGGGACAGGGGGCGCAGGCAGATACGCAGTATTTT

D: .
J: TRBJ2-3
size: .
V: TRBV29-1
CDR3: CSVWRTDTQYF
DNA: TGCAGCGTTTGGAGGACAGATACGCAGTATTTT

D: .
J: TRBJ2-7
size: .
V: TRBV12-3/TRBV12-4
CDR3: CASSRTDTYEQYF
DNA: TGTGCCAGCAGTCGGACAGACACCTACGAGCAGTACTTC

D: .
J: TRBJ2-6
size: .
V: TRBV27
CDR3: CASSFRPHLPGANVLTF
DNA: TGTGCCAGCAGTTTTCGCCCACATCTTCCTGGGGCCAACGTCCTGACTTTC

D: .
J: TRBJ2-3
size: .
V: TRBV18
CDR3: CASSPPNGEIDTQYF
DNA: TGTGCCAGCTCACCACCGAACGGGGAAATAGATACGCAGTATTTT

D: .
J: TRBJ2-1
size: .
V: TRBV29-1
CDR3: CSVRQDSYNEQFF
DNA: TGCAGCGTTAGACAGGACTCCTACAATGAGCAGTTCTTC

D: TRBD2
J: TRBJ2-1
size: .
V: TRBV25-1
CDR3: CASMERGGNEQFF
DNA: TGTGCCAGCATGGAGCGGGGGGGCAATGAGCAGTTCTTC

D: TRBD2
J: TRBJ2-1
size: .
V: TRBV29-1
CDR3: CSTRTGTSIFEQFF
DNA: TGCAGCACGCGAACCGGGACTAGTATCTTTGAGCAGTTCTTC

D: .
J: TRBJ2-7
size: .
V: TRBV19
CDR3: CASSQPGKEDYEQYF
DNA: TGTGCCAGTAGCCAACCCGGGAAAGAGGACTACGAGCAGTACTTC

D: TRBD2
J: TRBJ2-7
size: .
V: TRBV18
CDR3: CASSPGGTVKREQYF
DNA: TGTGCCAGCTCACCGGGGGGGACTGTAAAACGCGAGCAGTACTTC

D: .
J: TRBJ2-2
size: .
V: TRBV4-3
CDR3: CASSQDGGARGTGELFF
DNA: TGCGCCAGCAGCCAAGATGGCGGAGCGCGGGGCACCGGGGAGCTGTTTTTT

D: .
J: TRBJ1-1
size: .
V: TRBV6-2/TRBV6-3
CDR3: CASSYSTVNTEAFF
DNA: TGTGCCAGCAGTTACTCGACGGTGAACACTGAAGCTTTCTTT

D: TRBD2
J: TRBJ2-2
size: .
V: TRBV19
CDR3: CASSRRPAGGTGELFF
DNA: TGTGCCAGTAGTCGACGCCCTGCGGGAGGCACCGGGGAGCTGTTTTTT

D: .
J: TRBJ2-7
size: .
V: TRBV12-3/TRBV12-4
CDR3: CASSLGGADEQYF
DNA: TGTGCCAGCAGTTTAGGGGGGGCCGACGAGCAGTACTTC

D: .
J: TRBJ1-4
size: .
V: TRBV28
CDR3: CASSLGRAGDEKLFF
DNA: TGTGCCAGCAGTTTGGGGAGGGCAGGGGACGAAAAACTGTTTTTT

D: .
J: TRBJ1-3
size: .
V: TRBV5-8
CDR3: CASRGTGRNTIYF
DNA: TGTGCCAGCAGGGGTACAGGGAGAAACACCATATATTTT

D: TRBD2
J: TRBJ2-3
size: .
V: TRBV29-1
CDR3: CSVSPSGNTDTQYF
DNA: TGCAGCGTTTCGCCTAGCGGAAACACAGATACGCAGTATTTT

D: .
J: TRBJ1-4
size: few
V: TRBV9
CDR3: CASSVGDTSPEKLFF
DNA: TGTGCCAGCAGCGTAGGCGACACCTCCCCGGAAAAACTGTTTTTT

D: .
J: TRBJ2-7
size: .
V: TRBV7-2
CDR3: CASSPFSGSSYEQYF
DNA: TGTGCCAGCAGCCCCTTTAGTGGGAGCTCCTACGAGCAGTACTTC

D: .
J: TRBJ1-2
size: .
V: TRBV28
CDR3: CASTPVLGRGDGYTF
DNA: TGTGCCAGCACCCCCGTCTTAGGCAGGGGTGATGGCTACACCTTC

D: .
J: TRBJ1-1
size: .
V: TRBV3-1/TRBV3-2
CDR3: CASSLGSRGGRTEAFF
DNA: TGTGCCAGCAGCCTCGGGTCAAGGGGTGGCCGCACTGAAGCTTTCTTT

D: .
J: TRBJ2-1
size: .
V: TRBV11-2
CDR3: CASSLVGTYNEQFF
DNA: TGTGCCAGCAGCTTAGTCGGGACCTACAATGAGCAGTTCTTC

D: .
J: TRBJ2-6
size: .
V: TRBV6-1
CDR3: CASSDPHPGANVLTF
DNA: TGTGCCAGCAGTGACCCCCATCCTGGGGCCAACGTCCTGACTTTC

D: TRBD2
J: TRBJ2-3
size: once
V: TRBV10-3
CDR3: CAINPGLESDTQYF
DNA: TGTGCCATCAATCCGGGACTAGAGTCAGATACGCAGTATTTT

D: TRBD1
J: TRBJ1-2
size: .
V: TRBV19
CDR3: CASSIETGATYGYTF
DNA: TGTGCCAGTAGTATTGAGACAGGGGCGACCTATGGCTACACCTTC

D: TRBD1
J: TRBJ1-2
size: .
V: TRBV9
CDR3: CASSPQTGRGYTF
DNA: TGTGCCAGCAGCCCTCAGACAGGGAGAGGCTACACCTTC

D: TRBD1
J: TRBJ2-2
size: .
V: TRBV19
CDR3: CATRQGDGTGELFF
DNA: TGTGCCACCCGACAGGGGGACGGCACCGGGGAGCTGTTTTTT

D: TRBD1
J: TRBJ2-1
size: .
V: TRBV29-1
CDR3: CSVAPAGGAGWQFF
DNA: TGCAGCGTTGCCCCAGCAGGGGGCGCGGGATGGCAGTTCTTC

D: .
J: TRBJ2-4
size: .
V: TRBV11-2
CDR3: CASSSEGRVNIQYF
DNA: TGTGCCAGCAGCTCAGAGGGCAGGGTAAACATTCAGTACTTC

D: .
J: TRBJ2-7
size: .
V: TRBV7-7
CDR3: CASSRAGSGEQYF
DNA: TGTGCCAGCAGCCGGGCAGGGTCGGGCGAGCAGTACTTC

D: TRBD1
J: TRBJ2-7
size: .
V: TRBV4-3
CDR3: CASSRNTGDYEQYF
DNA: TGCGCCAGCAGCCGAAACACAGGGGACTACGAGCAGTACTTC

D: TRBD1
J: TRBJ1-1
size: .
V: TRBV28
CDR3: CASRPGTGANTEAFF
DNA: TGTGCCAGCAGGCCCGGGACAGGGGCGAACACTGAAGCTTTCTTT

D: TRBD2
J: TRBJ2-7
size: .
V: TRBV18
CDR3: CASSPLPSGGSYEQYF
DNA: TGTGCCAGCTCACCACTCCCTAGCGGGGGCTCCTACGAGCAGTACTTC